This entry lists 5 T cell receptor beta chains sequenced from one sample in a study of PD-1 blockade in classical Hodgkin lymphoma (dated by TCRdb to the early 2020s). Libraries were made using the immunoSEQ multiplex PCR assay. TCRdb mirrors the immuneACCESS table, restricted to in-frame sequences. Some clones are absent from its copies; in checked studies, under half trace to an unresolved V gene, and the reason for the others is unknown. The sample data list 130,000 to 150,000 clones, and around 73% of these were observed just once. The biggest ten clones account for roughly 10% of the sample. The sample's time point label, decoded: cycle 2 day 1 (C2D1) of nivolumab. Every trial patient had relapsed after autologous stem cell transplantation, and cohorts A, B and C differed in prior brentuximab vedotin exposure. Sequencing used peripheral blood mononuclear cells (PBMCs), obtained before the second cycle of nivolumab. The receptors derive from a human donor with classical Hodgkin lymphoma.

This clone appeared once. The same CDR3 also results from other DNA sequences found in this sample. This chain uses TRBV28 with TRBJ2-7; 9 positions match TRBD2. The CDR3 sequence is 14 residues long. The V and J ends lost 3 bases and 2 bases, in that order; junction bases with no gene match: 2. Germline-derived CDR1 and CDR2 are MDHEN and SYDVKM. CDR3 DNA: TGTGCCAGCAGTTTTCTAGCGGGACCCTACGAGCAGTACTTC. Its translation is CASSFLAGPYEQYF.

V gene TRBV28 combines with J gene TRBJ2-3, with 7 bases lining up with TRBD2. After removal of 6 bases from V and 5 bases from J, the junction contained 5 bases not matched to a gene. The germline V gene has CDR1 MDHEN and CDR2 SYDVKM. The CDR3 sequence is 13 residues long. CDR3: CASRAGARDTQYF. The CDR3 DNA sequence: TGTGCCAGCAGGGCGGGAGCAAGAGATACGCAGTATTTT. The full variable domain, its missing parts supplied by reference TRBV28 and TRBJ2-3, is DVKVTQSSRYLVKRTGEKVFLECVQDMDHENMFWYRQDPGLGLRLIYFSYDVKMKEKGDIPEGYSVSREKKERFSLILESASTNQTSMYLCASRAGARDTQYFGPGTRLTVL.

In its sample, this clone was seen a few times. The genes are TRBV29-1 and TRBJ1-5, with D possibly TRBD1 on 6 matching bases. CDR3 size: 12 residues. V was shortened by 6 bases and J by 12 bases, with 18 bases between the two germline ends. Germline CDR1 and CDR2: SQVTM and ANQGSEA. This CDR3 is CSVNRVSTCQHF. The CDR3 DNA follows: TGCAGCGTGAACAGGGTCTCAACGTGCCAGCATTTT. The full variable domain, with the rest looked up from reference TRBV29-1 and TRBJ1-5, is SAVISQKPSRDICQRGTSLTIQCQVDSQVTMMFWYRQQPGQSLTLIATANQGSEATYESGFVIDKFPISRPNLTFSTLTVSNMSPEDSSIYLCSVNRVSTCQHFGDGTRLSIL.

V usage is TRBV10-3 and J usage is TRBJ2-5; TRBD2 matches 7 bases. V was clipped by 2 bases and J by 3 bases; unmatched bases: 3. CDR1 and CDR2 (germline): ENHRY, SYGVKD. The CDR3 is made up of 14 amino acids. This chain's CDR3 is CAISEREVEETQYF. The CDR3 coding sequence is TGTGCCATCAGTGAGCGGGAGGTGGAAGAGACCCAGTACTTC.

The chain recombines TRBV6-1 with TRBJ2-7; D gene ambiguous. V lost 2 bases, J lost 3 bases, and 8 bases lay in between. The CDR3 totals 13 residues. CDR1 and CDR2 from the germline V gene are MNHNS and SASEGT. The chain's CDR3 is CASSEIRVYEQYF. The CDR3 DNA reads TGTGCCAGCAGTGAAATTCGGGTCTACGAGCAGTACTTC.